The sequence of this T cell receptor beta chain was determined in a study of blood T cell repertoires in COVID-19. Study at large: PBMCs, B-cell-depleted T cells, or T cells were the source of the cDNA or gDNA that made up the material.

TCRdb keeps only in-frame clones here, not all; method: immunoSEQ multiplex PCR. The table includes fewer than 350,000 clones, 70% to 90% detected once. The germline V gene encodes CDR1 MRHNA and CDR2 SNTAGT. The ends were cut back, 1 base at V and 0 bases at J, with 9 bases in the middle. This CDR3 contains 15 residues. Sequences were obtained from peripheral blood. The clonotype comes from a woman aged 50 to 65 who had recovered from COVID-19. The chain uses TRBV6-4 and TRBJ1-1; unclear D gene. The CDR3 DNA reads TGTGCCAGCAGTGACTTGTACAGACTGAACACTGAAGCTTTCTTT. Translation: CASSDLYRLNTEAFF.